Listed here are 2 T cell receptor beta chains from one sample, sequenced in a study of shared clonotypes between healthy human individuals. The data were produced by immunoSEQ multiplex PCR, yet TCRdb's version contains in-frame clones alone and is incomplete. Among about 180,000 clones listed, 85% to 95% were seen once. Sample: naive CD4+ T cells sorted from blood. Subset noted: CD45RA+ positively selected. Every receptor here comes from a woman younger than 45 in good health.

J is TRBJ2-5 and V is TRBV10-1; D call uncertain. Trimming removed 5 bases from V and 2 bases from J, with 9 bases in between. Germline CDR1 is WNHNN and CDR2 is SYGVQD (reference sequence). This CDR3 spans 13 amino acids. The CDR3 here is CASSLSLQETQYF. DNA of the CDR3: TGCGCCAGCAGTCTGTCACTACAAGAGACCCAGTACTTC.

The chain combines TRBV18 with TRBJ1-3; D not resolved. CDR1 KGHSH and CDR2 LQKENI come from the germline V gene. The CDR3 loop spans 13 amino acids. V shed 4 bases and J shed 8 bases, with 12 bases lying between them. The CDR3, as DNA: TGTGCCAGCTCACGCGAGGAAAGTTACACCATATATTTT. It codes for CASSREESYTIYF.